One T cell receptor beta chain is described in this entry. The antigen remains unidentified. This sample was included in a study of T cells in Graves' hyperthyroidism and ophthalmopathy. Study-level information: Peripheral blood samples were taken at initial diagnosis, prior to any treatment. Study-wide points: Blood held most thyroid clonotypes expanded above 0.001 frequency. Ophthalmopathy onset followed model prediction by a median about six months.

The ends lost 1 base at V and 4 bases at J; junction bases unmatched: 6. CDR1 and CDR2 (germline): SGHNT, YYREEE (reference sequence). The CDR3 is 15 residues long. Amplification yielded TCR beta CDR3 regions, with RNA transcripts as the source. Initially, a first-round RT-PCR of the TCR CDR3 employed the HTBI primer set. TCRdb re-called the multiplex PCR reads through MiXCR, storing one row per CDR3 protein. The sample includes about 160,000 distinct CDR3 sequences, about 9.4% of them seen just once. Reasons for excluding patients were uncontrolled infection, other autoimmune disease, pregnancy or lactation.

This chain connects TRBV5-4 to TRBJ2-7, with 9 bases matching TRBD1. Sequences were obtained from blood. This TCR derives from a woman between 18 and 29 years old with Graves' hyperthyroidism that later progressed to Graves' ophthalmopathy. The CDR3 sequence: CASSLPGQGRYEQYF. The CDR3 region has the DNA TGTGCCAGCAGCTTGCCGGGACAGGGTAGGTACGAGCAGTACTTC.